The rows below give T cell receptor beta chains drawn from one sample of a study of regulatory T cells in long-lasting Graves disease. In TCRdb, the multiplex PCR reads were re-called with MiXCR into one record per CDR3 protein. This sample has 380,000 or so distinct CDR3 sequences, with 15% to 20% found just once. These sequences were also reported in another study, on T cells in Graves' hyperthyroidism and ophthalmopathy.

Source: peripheral blood mononuclear cells (PBMCs), taken at new diagnosis, from a patient treated with antithyroid drugs. These receptors all come from a young woman with Graves disease. Each CDR3 is given with its conserved first and last residue. The order of the fields is CDR3 DNA, CDR3 protein, V gene, clone size, J gene, D gene. D genes are given only for firm matches. Expanded clones are given a class, and other clones once, few, many or no size at all.

TGTGCCTGGAGTCCTAGTCTGGGGACAGCACCCGGGGAGCTGTTTTTT CAWSPSLGTAPGELFF TRBV30 many TRBJ2-2 TRBD1
TGTGCCAGTTGTATAGGGATGAGCTCTGGGGCCAACGTCCTGACTTTC CASCIGMSSGANVLTF TRBV19 - TRBJ2-6 -
TGCAGTGCTAGAGGCGGGGGACTAGCGGGGGACTACGAGCAGTACTTC CSARGGGLAGDYEQYF TRBV20-1 many TRBJ2-7 TRBD2
TGTGCCAGCAGACTTGACAGTTACAATGAGCAGTTCTTC CASRLDSYNEQFF TRBV6-1 many TRBJ2-1 -
TGTGCCAGCAGCGTAGCGATCTCTAGCGGTGAAGAGACCCAGTACTTC CASSVAISSGEETQYF TRBV9 few TRBJ2-5 TRBD2
TGTGCCAGCAGTGGGAGACAGGGGGCTTATTCACCCCTCCACTTT CASSGRQGAYSPLHF TRBV27 - TRBJ1-6 TRBD1
TGTGCCAGCAGCGCGGACCAGCCCGGGGACACTGAAGCTTTCTTT CASSADQPGDTEAFF TRBV9 - TRBJ1-1 -
TGTGCCAGCAGCCCCACTTGGGGTAACACTGAAGCTTTCTTT CASSPTWGNTEAFF TRBV7-9 few TRBJ1-1 -
TGCGCCAGTATTCTAGCGGGGGGCTCCTACAATGAGCAGTTCTTC CASILAGGSYNEQFF TRBV5-1 many TRBJ2-1 TRBD2
TGTGCCAGCACGGTCTCAGGCGGCTATGGCTACACCTTC CASTVSGGYGYTF TRBV6-1 many TRBJ1-2 -
TGTGCCAGCTCACCCGGGACTAGCGGGGACAATGAGCAGTTCTTC CASSPGTSGDNEQFF TRBV18 many TRBJ2-1 TRBD2
TGTGCCAGCAGTGAGAACATCGGAGAAGCTTTCTTT CASSENIGEAFF TRBV2 many TRBJ1-1 -
TGTGCCATCAGTGAGTCGCAGGGGGCTGATACGCAGTATTTT CAISESQGADTQYF TRBV10-3 few TRBJ2-3 TRBD1
TGTGCCACCAGCAGGGACAGGGTTGCCCAACCTTCCAATGAGCAGTTCTTC CATSRDRVAQPSNEQFF TRBV15 many TRBJ2-1 TRBD1
TGTGCCAGCAGCCGAGCGGGAGGGCCGTACGAGCAGTACTTC CASSRAGGPYEQYF TRBV14 many TRBJ2-7 TRBD2
TGTGCCAGCAGCTCTCCGGGGCGTAGCACAGATACGCAGTATTTT CASSSPGRSTDTQYF TRBV7-9 - TRBJ2-3 -
TGTGCCAGCAGTGGATGGGGGAATGAGCAGTTCTTC CASSGWGNEQFF TRBV2 many TRBJ2-1 -
TGTGCCAGCAGCTTCGTTCCTGGGCCCAATGAGCAGTTCTTC CASSFVPGPNEQFF TRBV7-3 few TRBJ2-1 -
TGTGCCAGCAGCTTAGATCACGGGGGGGCCTACGAGCAGTACTTC CASSLDHGGAYEQYF TRBV11-2 many TRBJ2-7 TRBD2
TGCAGCGTTGAAGATCCCGGGTCTGGAAACACCATATATTTT CSVEDPGSGNTIYF TRBV29-1 few TRBJ1-3 -
TGTGCCAGCAGTGACCAGACTAGCGGGGGACCCCCGTACGAGCAGTACTTC CASSDQTSGGPPYEQYF TRBV6-2/TRBV6-3 many TRBJ2-7 TRBD2
TGTGCCAGCAGTTCCCTTGGACACTCCTACGAGCAGTACTTC CASSSLGHSYEQYF TRBV28 many TRBJ2-7 -
TGCAGTGCTAGTATCCGGGACTTTCCCTACGAGCAGTACTTC CSASIRDFPYEQYF TRBV20-1 - TRBJ2-7 -
TGTGCCAGCAGTTACTCGGGAATGGGGTCAAACTCCTACGAGCAGTACTTC CASSYSGMGSNSYEQYF TRBV6-5 many TRBJ2-7 -
TGTGCCAGCAGCGAGGGACAGGGAGGTTACGAGCAGTACTTC CASSEGQGGYEQYF TRBV13 many TRBJ2-7 TRBD1
TGTGCCACCCAGGGAGGAACCTACGAGCAGTACTTC CATQGGTYEQYF TRBV24-1 many TRBJ2-7 -
TGTGCCTGGACAGAGGCGTCTAGCGATTACCACAATGAGCAGTTCTTC CAWTEASSDYHNEQFF TRBV30 few TRBJ2-1 -
TGTGCCAGCAGTCTAGCGCTAGGGGCCCACAATGAGCAGTTCTTC CASSLALGAHNEQFF TRBV7-9 many TRBJ2-1 -
TGTGCCACCCGCTCGGGACAGGGCTACGAGCAGTACTTC CATRSGQGYEQYF TRBV10-3 - TRBJ2-7 TRBD1
TGTGCCTGGAGTGTGAGTGGAACGCAGTACTTC CAWSVSGTQYF TRBV30 many TRBJ2-7 -
TGTGCCAGCAGTTTGCCCGGGAATCAGCCCCAGCATTTT CASSLPGNQPQHF TRBV28 many TRBJ1-5 -
TGTGCCTCGAAAAGACTGAACACTGAAGCTTTCTTT CASKRLNTEAFF TRBV30 many TRBJ1-1 -
TGCAGTGCTAGAGACAGACAGGGGTGGGAGACCCAGTACTTC CSARDRQGWETQYF TRBV20-1 - TRBJ2-5 TRBD1
TGTGCCAGCAGTCCCCTCTCTGAAGCTTTCTTT CASSPLSEAFF TRBV6-1 many TRBJ1-1 -
TGCAGTGCTAGACTACCGGGACAGGGGGATACGCAGTATTTT CSARLPGQGDTQYF TRBV20-1 many TRBJ2-3 TRBD1
TGTGCCAGCAGTTCACAGGGCCCCGGGGAGCCCCAGCATTTT CASSSQGPGEPQHF TRBV12-3/TRBV12-4 few TRBJ1-5 -
TGTGCCAGCAGCCACCGGGACAGGGACGTCTATGGCTACACCTTC CASSHRDRDVYGYTF TRBV3-1 many TRBJ1-2 TRBD1
TGTGCCAGCAGCTTTTGGACTAGCGGGACAGTGCAGTTCTTC CASSFWTSGTVQFF TRBV5-4 few TRBJ2-1 TRBD2